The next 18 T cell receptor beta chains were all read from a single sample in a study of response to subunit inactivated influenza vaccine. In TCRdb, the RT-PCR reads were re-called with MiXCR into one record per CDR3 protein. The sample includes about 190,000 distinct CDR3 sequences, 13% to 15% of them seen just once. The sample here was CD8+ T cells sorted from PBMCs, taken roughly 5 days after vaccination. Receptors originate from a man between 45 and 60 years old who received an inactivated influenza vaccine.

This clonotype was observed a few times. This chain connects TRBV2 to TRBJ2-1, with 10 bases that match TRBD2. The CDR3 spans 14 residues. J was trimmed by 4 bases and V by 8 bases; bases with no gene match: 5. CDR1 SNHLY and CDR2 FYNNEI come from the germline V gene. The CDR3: CASESSGRYNEQFF. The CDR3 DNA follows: TGTGCCAGCGAGTCTAGCGGGAGATACAATGAGCAGTTCTTC.

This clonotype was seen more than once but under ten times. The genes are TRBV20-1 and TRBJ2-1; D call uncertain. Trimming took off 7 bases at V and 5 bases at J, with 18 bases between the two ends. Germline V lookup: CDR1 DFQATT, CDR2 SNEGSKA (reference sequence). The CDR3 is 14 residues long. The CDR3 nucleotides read TGCAGTGTTACTGCCTGGACGGCTAACAATGAGCAGTTCTTC. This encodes CSVTAWTANNEQFF.

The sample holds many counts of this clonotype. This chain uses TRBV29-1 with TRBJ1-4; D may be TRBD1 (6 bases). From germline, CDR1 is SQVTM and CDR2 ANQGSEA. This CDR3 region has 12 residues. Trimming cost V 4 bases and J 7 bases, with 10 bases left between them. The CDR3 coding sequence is TGCAGCGTTGCAGGGGCGGGTGAAAAACTGTTTTTT. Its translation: CSVAGAGEKLFF.

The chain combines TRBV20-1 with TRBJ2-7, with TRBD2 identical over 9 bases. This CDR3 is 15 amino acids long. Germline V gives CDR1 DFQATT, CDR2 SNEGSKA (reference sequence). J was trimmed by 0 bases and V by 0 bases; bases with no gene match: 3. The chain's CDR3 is CSARELTSGSYEQYF. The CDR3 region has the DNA TGCAGTGCTAGAGAATTGACTAGCGGCTCCTACGAGCAGTACTTC.

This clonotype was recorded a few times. CDR3 coding DNA: TGCAGTGCTATAGAACAGGGGCCAGCCTACGAGCAGTACTTC. Translating gives CSAIEQGPAYEQYF. The chain has TRBV20-1 and TRBJ2-7, with 7 nucleotides matching TRBD1. The CDR3 runs to 14 residues. CDR1 and CDR2 from the germline V gene are DFQATT and SNEGSKA (reference sequence). With V trimmed by 4 bases and J by 2 bases, 8 bases remained unmatched.

For the CDR3, the DNA is TGTGCCAGCAGCCAAGAAGAGGGACTAGCGGACAACACCGGGGAGCTGTTTTTT. Translating gives CASSQEEGLADNTGELFF. The chain combines TRBV4-2 with TRBJ2-2; 11 bases line up with TRBD2. V gave up 0 bases and J gave up 2 bases; unmatched junction bases: 5. This CDR3 has 18 residues. Germline CDR1 reads LGHNA; CDR2 reads YNFKEQ.

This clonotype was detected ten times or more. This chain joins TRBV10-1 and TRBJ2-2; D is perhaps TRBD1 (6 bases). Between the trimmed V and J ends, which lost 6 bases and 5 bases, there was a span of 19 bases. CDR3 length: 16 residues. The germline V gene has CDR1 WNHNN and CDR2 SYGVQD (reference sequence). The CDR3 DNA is TGCGCCAGCAGACCGGACAGTCTATCAGGGACCGGGGAGCTGTTTTTT. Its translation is CASRPDSLSGTGELFF.

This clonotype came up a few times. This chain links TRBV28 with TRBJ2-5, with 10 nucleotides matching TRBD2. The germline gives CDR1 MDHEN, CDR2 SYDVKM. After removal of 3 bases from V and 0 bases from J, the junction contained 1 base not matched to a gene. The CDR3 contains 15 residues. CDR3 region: CASSFSGRHQETQYF. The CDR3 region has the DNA TGTGCCAGCAGTTTTAGCGGGAGGCACCAAGAGACCCAGTACTTC.

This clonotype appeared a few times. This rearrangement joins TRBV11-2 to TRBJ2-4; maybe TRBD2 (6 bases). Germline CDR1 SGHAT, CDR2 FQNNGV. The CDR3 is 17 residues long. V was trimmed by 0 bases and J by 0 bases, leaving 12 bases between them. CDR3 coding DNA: TGTGCCAGCAGCTTAGATAGGCTAGCGAGAGCCAAAAACATTCAGTACTTC. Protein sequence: CASSLDRLARAKNIQYF.

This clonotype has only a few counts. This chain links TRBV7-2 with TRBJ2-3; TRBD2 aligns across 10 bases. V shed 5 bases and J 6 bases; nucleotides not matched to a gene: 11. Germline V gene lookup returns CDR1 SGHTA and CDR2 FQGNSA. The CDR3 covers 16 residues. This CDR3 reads CASSQAAGGARDTQYF. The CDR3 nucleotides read TGTGCCAGCAGCCAAGCAGCGGGGGGGGCGCGTGATACGCAGTATTTT.

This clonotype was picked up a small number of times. The CDR3 spells CASSYSDLRSPLHF. As DNA, the CDR3 is TGTGCCAGCAGTTACTCAGATCTTCGATCACCCCTCCACTTT. The chain links TRBV6-5 to TRBJ1-6; the D is unclear. Per germline, CDR1 MNHEY and CDR2 SVGAGI. The CDR3 totals 14 residues. Trimming took 0 bases from V and 10 from J, leaving 10 bases between them.

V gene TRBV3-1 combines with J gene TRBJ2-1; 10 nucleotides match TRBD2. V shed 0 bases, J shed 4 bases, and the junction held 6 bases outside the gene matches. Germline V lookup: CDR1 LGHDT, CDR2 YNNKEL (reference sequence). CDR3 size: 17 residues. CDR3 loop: CASSQDSGGASYNEQFF. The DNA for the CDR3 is TGTGCCAGCAGCCAAGACAGCGGGGGGGCTTCTTACAATGAGCAGTTCTTC.

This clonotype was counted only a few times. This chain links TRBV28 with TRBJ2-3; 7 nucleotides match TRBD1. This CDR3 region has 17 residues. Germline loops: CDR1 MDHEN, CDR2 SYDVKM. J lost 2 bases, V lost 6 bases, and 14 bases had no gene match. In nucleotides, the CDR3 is TGTGCCAGCAGAGATTGGCTCGACAGGGTGAACACAGATACGCAGTATTTT. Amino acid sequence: CASRDWLDRVNTDTQYF.

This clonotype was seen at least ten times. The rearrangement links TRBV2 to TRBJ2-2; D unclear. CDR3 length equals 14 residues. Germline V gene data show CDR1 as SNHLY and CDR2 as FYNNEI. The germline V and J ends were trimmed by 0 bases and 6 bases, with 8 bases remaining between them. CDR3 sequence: CASSEALGAGELFF. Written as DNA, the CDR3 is TGTGCCAGCAGTGAAGCGCTTGGGGCCGGGGAGCTGTTTTTT.

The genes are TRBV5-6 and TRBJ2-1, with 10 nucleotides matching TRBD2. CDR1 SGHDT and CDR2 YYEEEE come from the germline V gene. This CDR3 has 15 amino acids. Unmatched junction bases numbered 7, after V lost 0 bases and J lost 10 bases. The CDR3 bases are TGTGCCAGCAGCTTGGCCGTTACAGCGGGAGGGGAGCAGTTCTTC. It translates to CASSLAVTAGGEQFF.

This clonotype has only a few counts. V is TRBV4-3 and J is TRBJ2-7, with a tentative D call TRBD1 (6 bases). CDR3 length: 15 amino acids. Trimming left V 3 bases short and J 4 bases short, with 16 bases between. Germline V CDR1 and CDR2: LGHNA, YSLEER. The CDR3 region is CASSQGHGGWYEQYF. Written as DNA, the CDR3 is TGCGCCAGCAGCCAGGGACATGGGGGTTGGTACGAGCAGTACTTC.

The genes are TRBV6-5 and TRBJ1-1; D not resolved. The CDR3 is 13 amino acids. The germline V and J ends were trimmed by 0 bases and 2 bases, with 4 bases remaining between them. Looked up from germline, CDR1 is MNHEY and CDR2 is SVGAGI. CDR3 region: CASSYSSNTEAFF. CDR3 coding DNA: TGTGCCAGCAGTTACTCCTCAAACACTGAAGCTTTCTTT.

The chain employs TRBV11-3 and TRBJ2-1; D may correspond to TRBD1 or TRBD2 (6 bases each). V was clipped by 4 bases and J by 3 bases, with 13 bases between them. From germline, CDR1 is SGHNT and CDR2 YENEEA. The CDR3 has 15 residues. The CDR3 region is CASSSSGGHYNEQFF. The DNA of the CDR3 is TGTGCCAGCAGCTCGAGTGGGGGGCACTACAATGAGCAGTTCTTC.